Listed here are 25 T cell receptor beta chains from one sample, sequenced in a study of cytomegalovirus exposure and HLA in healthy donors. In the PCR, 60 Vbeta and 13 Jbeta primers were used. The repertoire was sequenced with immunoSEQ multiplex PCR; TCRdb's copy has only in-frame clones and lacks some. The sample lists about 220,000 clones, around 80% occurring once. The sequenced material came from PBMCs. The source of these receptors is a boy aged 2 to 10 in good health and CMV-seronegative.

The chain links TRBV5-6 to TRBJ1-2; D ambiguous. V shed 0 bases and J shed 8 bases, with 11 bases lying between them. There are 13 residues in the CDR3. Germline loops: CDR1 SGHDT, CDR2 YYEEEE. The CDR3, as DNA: TGTGCCAGCAGCTTGGGGTCAGATCGCGGCTACACCTTC. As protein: CASSLGSDRGYTF.

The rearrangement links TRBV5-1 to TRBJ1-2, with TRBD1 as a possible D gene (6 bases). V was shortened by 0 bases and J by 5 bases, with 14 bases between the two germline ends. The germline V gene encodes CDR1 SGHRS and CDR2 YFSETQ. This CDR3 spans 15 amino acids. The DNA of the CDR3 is TGCGCCAGCAGCTTGGATGGACAGAGCCGATATGGCTACACCTTC. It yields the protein CASSLDGQSRYGYTF.

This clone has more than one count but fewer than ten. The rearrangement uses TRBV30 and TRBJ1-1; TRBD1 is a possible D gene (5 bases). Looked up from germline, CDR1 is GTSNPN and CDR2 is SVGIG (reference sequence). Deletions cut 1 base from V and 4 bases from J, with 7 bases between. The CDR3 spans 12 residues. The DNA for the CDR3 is TGTGCCTGGAGTGCAGGGCGCACTGAAGCTTTCTTT. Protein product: CAWSAGRTEAFF.

The DNA of the CDR3 is TGTGCCAGCAGTTTTGGCAGGGGTAGCACAGATACGCAGTATTTT. It encodes CASSFGRGSTDTQYF. The rearrangement uses TRBV27 and TRBJ2-3; D might be TRBD1 (6 bases). The CDR3 is 15 residues long. CDR1 is MNHEY, CDR2 SMNVEV, per germline (reference sequence). V lost 3 bases, J lost 0 bases, and 10 bases lay in between.

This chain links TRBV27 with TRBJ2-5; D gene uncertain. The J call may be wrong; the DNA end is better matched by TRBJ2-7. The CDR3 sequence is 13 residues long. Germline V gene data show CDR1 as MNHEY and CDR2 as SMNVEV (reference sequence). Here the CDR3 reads CASSFGGSYEQYF. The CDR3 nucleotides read TGTGCCAGCAGTTTCGGCGGATCCTACGAGCAGTACTTC.

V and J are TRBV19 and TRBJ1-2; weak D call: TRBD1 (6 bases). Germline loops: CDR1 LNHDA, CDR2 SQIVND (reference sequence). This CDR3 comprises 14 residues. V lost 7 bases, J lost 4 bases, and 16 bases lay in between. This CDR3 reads CASTPDSLVYGYTF. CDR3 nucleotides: TGTGCCAGTACCCCGGACAGCCTAGTCTATGGCTACACCTTC.

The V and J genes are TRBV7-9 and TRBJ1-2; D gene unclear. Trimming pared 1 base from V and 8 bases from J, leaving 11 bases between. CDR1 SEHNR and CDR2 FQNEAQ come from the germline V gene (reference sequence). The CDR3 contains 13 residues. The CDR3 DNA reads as TGTGCCAGCAGCTTAGGGCAGGAGGAAGGCTACACCTTC. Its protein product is CASSLGQEEGYTF.

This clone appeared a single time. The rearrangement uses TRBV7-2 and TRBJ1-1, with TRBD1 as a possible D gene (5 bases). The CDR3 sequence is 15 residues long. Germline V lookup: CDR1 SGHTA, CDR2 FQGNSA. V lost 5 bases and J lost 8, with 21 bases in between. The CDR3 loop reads CASSPSPGGVAEAFF. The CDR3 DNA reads TGTGCCAGCAGCCCAAGCCCCGGGGGAGTGGCAGAAGCTTTCTTT. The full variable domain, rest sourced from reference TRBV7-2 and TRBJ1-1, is GAGVSQSPSNKVTEKGKDVELRCDPISGHTALYWYRQSLGQGLEFLIYFQGNSAPDKSGLPSDRFSAERTGGSVSTLTIQRTQQEDSAVYLCASSPSPGGVAEAFFGQGTRLTVV.

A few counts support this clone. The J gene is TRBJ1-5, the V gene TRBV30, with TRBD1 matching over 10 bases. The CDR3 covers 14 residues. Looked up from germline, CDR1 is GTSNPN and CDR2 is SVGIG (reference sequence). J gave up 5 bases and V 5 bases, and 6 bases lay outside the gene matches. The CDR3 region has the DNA TGTGCCTGGGACACCGGGACAGGGGATCAGCCCCAGCATTTT. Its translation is CAWDTGTGDQPQHF. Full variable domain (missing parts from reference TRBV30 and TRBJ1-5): SQTIHQWPATLVQPVGSPLSLECTVEGTSNPNLYWYRQAAGRGLQLLFYSVGIGQISSEVPQNLSASRPQDRQFILSSKKLLLSDSGFYLCAWDTGTGDQPQHFGDGTRLSIL.

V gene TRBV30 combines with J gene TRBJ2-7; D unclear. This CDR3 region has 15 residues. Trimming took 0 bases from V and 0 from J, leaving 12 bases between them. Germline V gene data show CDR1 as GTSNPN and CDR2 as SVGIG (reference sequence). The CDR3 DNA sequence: TGTGCCTGGAGTGTAGGTACCGACTCCTCCTACGAGCAGTACTTC. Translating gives CAWSVGTDSSYEQYF. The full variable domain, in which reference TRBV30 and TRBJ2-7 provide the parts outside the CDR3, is SQTIHQWPATLVQPVGSPLSLECTVEGTSNPNLYWYRQAAGRGLQLLFYSVGIGQISSEVPQNLSASRPQDRQFILSSKKLLLSDSGFYLCAWSVGTDSSYEQYFGPGTRLTVT.

The CDR3 coding sequence is TGTGCCAGCAGTCACCCTCGTATGCCGGGAGATACGCAGTATTTT. It encodes CASSHPRMPGDTQYF. V is TRBV7-9 and J is TRBJ2-3; D is unclear. The CDR3 spans 15 residues. The V end lost 6 bases, the J end lost 5 bases, and 18 bases lay between the germline ends. CDR1 is SEHNR and CDR2 is FQNEAQ in the germline V gene (reference sequence). Combining the CDR3 with reference TRBV7-9 and TRBJ2-3 gives the whole variable domain DTGVSQNPRHKITKRGQNVTFRCDPISEHNRLYWYRQTLGQGPEFLTYFQNEAQLEKSRLLSDRFSAERPKGSFSTLEIQRTEQGDSAMYLCASSHPRMPGDTQYFGPGTRLTVL.

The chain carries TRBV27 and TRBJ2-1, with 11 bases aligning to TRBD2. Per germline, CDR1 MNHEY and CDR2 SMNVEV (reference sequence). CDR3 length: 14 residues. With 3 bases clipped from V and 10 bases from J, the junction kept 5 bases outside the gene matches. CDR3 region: CASSFSGGVGEQFF. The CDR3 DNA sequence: TGTGCCAGCAGTTTTAGCGGGGGGGTAGGGGAGCAGTTCTTC.

CDR3 sequence (DNA): TGTGCCAGCAGCTCCGTAGACGGAGCTCATGCTTTCTTT. As protein: CASSSVDGAHAFF. This sequence joins TRBV7-8 and TRBJ1-1; no clear D. Trimming pared 4 bases from V and 11 bases from J, leaving 17 bases between. This CDR3 has 13 amino acids. CDR1 SGHVS and CDR2 FQNEAQ come from the germline V gene.

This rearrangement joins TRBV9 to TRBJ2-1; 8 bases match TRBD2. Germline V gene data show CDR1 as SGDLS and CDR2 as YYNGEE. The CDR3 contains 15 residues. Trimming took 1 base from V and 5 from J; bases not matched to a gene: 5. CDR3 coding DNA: TGTGCCAGCAGCGTATGGGTTAGCGGGGACAATGAGCAGTTCTTC. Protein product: CASSVWVSGDNEQFF.

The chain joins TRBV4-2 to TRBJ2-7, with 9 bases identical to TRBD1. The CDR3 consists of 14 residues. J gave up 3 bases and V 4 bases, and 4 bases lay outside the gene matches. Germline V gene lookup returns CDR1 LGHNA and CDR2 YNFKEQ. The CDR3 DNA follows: TGTGCCAGCAGCCGAGGGACAGGGAGCTACGAGCAGTACTTC. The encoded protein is CASSRGTGSYEQYF.

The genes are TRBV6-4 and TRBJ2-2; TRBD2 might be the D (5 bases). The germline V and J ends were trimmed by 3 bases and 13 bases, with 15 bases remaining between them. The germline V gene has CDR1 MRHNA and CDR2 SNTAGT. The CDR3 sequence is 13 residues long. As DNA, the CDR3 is TGTGCCAGCAGTGAGACTCCGCGCGGGTGGCTGTTTTTT. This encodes CASSETPRGWLFF.

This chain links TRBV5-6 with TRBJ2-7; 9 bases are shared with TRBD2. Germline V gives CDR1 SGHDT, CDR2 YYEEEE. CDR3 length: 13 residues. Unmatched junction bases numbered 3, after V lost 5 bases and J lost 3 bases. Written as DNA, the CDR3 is TGTGCCAGCAGGGCGGGGGGGCACTACGAGCAGTACTTC. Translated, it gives CASRAGGHYEQYF.

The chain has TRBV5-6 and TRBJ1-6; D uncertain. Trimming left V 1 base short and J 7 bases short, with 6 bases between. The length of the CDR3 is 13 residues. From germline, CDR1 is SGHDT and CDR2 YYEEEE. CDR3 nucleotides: TGTGCCAGCAGCTTGACAGAGAATTCACCCCTCCACTTT. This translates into CASSLTENSPLHF.

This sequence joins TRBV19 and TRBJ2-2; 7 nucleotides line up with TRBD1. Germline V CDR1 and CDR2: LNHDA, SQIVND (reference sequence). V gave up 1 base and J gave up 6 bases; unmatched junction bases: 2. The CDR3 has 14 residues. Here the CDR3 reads CASSIGQGAGELFF. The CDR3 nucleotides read TGTGCCAGTAGTATAGGGCAGGGGGCCGGGGAGCTGTTTTTT.

CDR3 region: CAISVAGRNSEQFF. For the CDR3, the DNA is TGTGCCATCAGTGTAGCGGGACGGAATAGTGAGCAGTTCTTC. V is TRBV10-3 and J is TRBJ2-1; 8 nucleotides align to TRBD2. Trimming took 4 bases from V and 9 from J; bases not matched to a gene: 8. Germline CDR1 and CDR2: ENHRY and SYGVKD. There are 14 residues in the CDR3.

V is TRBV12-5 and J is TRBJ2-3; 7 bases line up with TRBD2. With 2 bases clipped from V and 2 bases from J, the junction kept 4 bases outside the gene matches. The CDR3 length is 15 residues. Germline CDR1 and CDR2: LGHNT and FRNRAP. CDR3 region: CASGLPTSATDTQYF. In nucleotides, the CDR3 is TGTGCTAGTGGTTTGCCTACTAGCGCCACAGATACGCAGTATTTT.

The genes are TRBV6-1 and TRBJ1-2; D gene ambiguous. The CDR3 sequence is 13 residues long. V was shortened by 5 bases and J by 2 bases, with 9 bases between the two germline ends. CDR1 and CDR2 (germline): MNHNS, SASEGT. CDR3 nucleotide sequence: TGTGCCAGCAGTCTTACAGCAAACTATGGCTACACCTTC. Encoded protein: CASSLTANYGYTF.

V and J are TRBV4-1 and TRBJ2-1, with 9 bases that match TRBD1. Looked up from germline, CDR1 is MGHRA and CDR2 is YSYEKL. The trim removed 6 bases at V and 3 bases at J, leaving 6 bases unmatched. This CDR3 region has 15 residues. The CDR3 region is CASSLTGQGYNEQFF. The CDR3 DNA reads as TGCGCCAGCAGTCTAACGGGACAGGGCTACAATGAGCAGTTCTTC.

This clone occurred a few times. The DNA for the CDR3 is TGTGCCAGTAGTATAGGGGGAGGGGCAGGCAGTCAGCCCCAGCATTTT. Translated, it gives CASSIGGGAGSQPQHF. The chain couples TRBV19 to TRBJ1-5; perhaps TRBD1 as D (5 bases). Looked up from germline, CDR1 is LNHDA and CDR2 is SQIVND (reference sequence). This CDR3 comprises 16 residues. V gave up 1 base and J gave up 6 bases, with 16 bases separating them.

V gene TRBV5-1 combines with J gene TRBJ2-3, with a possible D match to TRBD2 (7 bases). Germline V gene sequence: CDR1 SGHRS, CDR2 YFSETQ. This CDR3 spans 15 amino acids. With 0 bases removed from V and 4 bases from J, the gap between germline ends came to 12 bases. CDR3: CASSLAGGNADTQYF. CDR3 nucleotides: TGCGCCAGCAGCTTGGCGGGGGGCAACGCAGATACGCAGTATTTT.